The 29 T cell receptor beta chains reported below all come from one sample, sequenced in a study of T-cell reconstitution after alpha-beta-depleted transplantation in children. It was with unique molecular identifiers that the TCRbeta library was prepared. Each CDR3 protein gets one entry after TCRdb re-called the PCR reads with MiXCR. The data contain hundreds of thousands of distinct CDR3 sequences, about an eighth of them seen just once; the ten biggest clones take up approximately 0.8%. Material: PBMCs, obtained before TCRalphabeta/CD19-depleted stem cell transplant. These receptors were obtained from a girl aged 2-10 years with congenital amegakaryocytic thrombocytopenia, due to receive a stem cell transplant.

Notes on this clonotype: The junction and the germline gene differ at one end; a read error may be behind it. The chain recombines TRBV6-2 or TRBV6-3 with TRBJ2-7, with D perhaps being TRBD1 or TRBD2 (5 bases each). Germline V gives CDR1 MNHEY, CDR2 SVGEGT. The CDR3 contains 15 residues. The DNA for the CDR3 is TGTGCCAGCAGTTACTGGGACGAAAATCCCTACGACCAGTACTTC. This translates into CASSYWDENPYDQYF.

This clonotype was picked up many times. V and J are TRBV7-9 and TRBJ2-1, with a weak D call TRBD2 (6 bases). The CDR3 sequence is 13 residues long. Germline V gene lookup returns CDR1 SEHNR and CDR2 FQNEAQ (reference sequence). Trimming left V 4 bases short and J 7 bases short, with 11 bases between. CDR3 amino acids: CASSYGRGNEQFF. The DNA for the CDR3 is TGTGCCAGCAGCTACGGACGGGGGAATGAGCAGTTCTTC.

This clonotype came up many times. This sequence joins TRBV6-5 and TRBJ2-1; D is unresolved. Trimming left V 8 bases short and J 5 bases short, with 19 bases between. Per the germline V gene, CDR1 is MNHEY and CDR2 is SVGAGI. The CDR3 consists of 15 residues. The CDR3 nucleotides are TGTGCCAGCCCCACTCCCGGCCTGAAGAACAATGAGCAGTTCTTC. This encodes CASPTPGLKNNEQFF.

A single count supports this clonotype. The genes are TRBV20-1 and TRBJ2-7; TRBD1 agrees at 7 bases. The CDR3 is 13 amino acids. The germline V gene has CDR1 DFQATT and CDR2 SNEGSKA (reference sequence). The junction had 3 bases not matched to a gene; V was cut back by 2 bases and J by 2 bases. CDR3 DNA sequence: TGCAGTGCTAGAAGGACAGGAGCCTACGAGCAGTACTTC. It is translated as CSARRTGAYEQYF.

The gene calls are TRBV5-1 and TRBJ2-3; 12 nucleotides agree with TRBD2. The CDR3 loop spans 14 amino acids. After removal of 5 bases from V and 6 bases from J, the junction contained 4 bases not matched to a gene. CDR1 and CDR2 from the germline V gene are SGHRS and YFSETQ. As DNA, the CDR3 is TGCGCCAGCAGGACTAGCGGGAGACCCGATACGCAGTATTTT. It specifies CASRTSGRPDTQYF.

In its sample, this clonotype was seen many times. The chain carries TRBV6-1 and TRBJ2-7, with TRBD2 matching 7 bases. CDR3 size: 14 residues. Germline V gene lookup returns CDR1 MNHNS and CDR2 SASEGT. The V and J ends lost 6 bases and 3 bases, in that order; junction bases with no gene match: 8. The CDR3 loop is CASRAGTKIYEQYF. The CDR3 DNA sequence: TGTGCCAGCAGAGCCGGGACTAAGATCTACGAGCAGTACTTC.

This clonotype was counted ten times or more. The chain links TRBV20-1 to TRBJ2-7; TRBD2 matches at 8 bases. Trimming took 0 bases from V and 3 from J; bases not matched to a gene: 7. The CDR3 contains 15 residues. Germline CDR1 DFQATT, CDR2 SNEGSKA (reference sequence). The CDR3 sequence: CSARDSGTRVYEQYF. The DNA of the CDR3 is TGCAGTGCTAGAGACTCCGGGACTAGGGTCTACGAGCAGTACTTC.

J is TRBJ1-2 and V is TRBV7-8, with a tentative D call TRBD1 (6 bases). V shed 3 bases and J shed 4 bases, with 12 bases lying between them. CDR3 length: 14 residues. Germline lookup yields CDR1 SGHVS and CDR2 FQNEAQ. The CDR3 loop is CASSLEQGLYGYTF. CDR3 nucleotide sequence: TGTGCCAGCAGCTTGGAACAGGGCCTCTATGGCTACACCTTC.

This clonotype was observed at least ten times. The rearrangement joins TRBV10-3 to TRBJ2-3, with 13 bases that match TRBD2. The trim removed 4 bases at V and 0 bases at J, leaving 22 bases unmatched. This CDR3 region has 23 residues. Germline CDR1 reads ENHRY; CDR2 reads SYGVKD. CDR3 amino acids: CAISAKVGTSGTGPTFSTDTQYF. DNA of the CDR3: TGTGCCATCAGTGCGAAAGTAGGGACTAGCGGGACCGGCCCCACATTTAGCACAGATACGCAGTATTTT.

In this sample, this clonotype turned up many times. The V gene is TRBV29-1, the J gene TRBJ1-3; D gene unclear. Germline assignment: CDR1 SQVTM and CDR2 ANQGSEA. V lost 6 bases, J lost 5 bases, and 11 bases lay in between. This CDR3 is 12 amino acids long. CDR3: CSVETDRNTIYF. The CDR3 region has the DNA TGCAGCGTAGAAACGGACCGAAACACCATATATTTT.

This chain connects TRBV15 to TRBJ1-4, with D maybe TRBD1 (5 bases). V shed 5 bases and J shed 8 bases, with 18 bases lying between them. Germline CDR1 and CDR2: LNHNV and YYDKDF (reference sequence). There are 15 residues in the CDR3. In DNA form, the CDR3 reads TGTGCCACCAGCCAATCACGGCAGGGTCTCGAAAAACTGTTTTTT. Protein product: CATSQSRQGLEKLFF.

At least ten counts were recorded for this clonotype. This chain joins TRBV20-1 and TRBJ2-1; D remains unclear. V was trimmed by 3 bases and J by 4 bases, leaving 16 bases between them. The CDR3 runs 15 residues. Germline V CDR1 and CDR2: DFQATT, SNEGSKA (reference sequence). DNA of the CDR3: TGCAGTGCTAGGGTATCATCGACGACGTACAATGAGCAGTTCTTC. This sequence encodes CSARVSSTTYNEQFF.

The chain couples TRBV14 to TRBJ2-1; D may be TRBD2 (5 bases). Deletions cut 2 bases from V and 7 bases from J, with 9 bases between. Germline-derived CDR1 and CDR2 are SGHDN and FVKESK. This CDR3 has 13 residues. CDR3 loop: CASSQYERNEQFF. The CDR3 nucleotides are TGTGCCAGCAGCCAATACGAGCGGAATGAGCAGTTCTTC.

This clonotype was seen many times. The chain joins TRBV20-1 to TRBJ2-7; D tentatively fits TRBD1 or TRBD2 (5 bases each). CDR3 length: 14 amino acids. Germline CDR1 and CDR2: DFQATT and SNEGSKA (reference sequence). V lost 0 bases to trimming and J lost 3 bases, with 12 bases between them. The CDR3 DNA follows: TGCAGTGCTAGAGATACCAGGGAGTACTACGAGCAGTACTTC. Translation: CSARDTREYYEQYF.

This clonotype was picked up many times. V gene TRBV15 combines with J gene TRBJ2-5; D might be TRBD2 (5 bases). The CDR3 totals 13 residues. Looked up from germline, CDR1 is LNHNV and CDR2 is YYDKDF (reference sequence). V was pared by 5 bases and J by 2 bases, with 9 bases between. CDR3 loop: CATSFRRQETQYF. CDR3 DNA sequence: TGTGCCACCAGCTTCAGGAGGCAAGAGACCCAGTACTTC. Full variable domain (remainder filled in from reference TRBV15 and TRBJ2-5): DAMVIQNPRYQVTQFGKPVTLSCSQTLNHNVMYWYQQKSSQAPKLLFHYYDKDFNNEADTPDNFQSRRPNTSFCFLDIRSPGLGDTAMYLCATSFRRQETQYFGPGTRLLVL.

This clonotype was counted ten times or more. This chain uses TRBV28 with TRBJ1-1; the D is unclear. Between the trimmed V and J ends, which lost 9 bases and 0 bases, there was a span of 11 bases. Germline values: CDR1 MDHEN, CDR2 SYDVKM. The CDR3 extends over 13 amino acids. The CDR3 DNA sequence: TGTGCCAGTCGTAAAGTCATGAACACTGAAGCTTTCTTT. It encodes CASRKVMNTEAFF.

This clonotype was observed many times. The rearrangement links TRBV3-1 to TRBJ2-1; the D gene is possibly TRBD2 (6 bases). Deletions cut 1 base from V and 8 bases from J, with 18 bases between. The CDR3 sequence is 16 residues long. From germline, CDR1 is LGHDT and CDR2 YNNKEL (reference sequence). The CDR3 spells CASSQGNGGLVDEQFF. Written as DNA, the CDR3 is TGTGCCAGCAGCCAAGGAAATGGGGGACTGGTGGATGAGCAGTTCTTC.

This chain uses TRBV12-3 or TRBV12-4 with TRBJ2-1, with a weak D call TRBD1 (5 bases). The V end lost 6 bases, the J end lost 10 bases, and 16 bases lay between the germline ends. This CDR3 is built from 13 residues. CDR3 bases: TGTGCCAGCAGCCTGGGGCTGGTCAGGGAGCAGTTCTTC. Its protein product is CASSLGLVREQFF.

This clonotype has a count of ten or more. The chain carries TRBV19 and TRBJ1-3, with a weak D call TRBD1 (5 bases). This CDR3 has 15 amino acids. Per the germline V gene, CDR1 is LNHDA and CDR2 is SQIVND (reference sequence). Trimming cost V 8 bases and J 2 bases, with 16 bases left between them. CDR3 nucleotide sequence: TGTGCCAGTGCCTCCCGGGGGTCTACTGGAAACACCATATATTTT. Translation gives CASASRGSTGNTIYF.

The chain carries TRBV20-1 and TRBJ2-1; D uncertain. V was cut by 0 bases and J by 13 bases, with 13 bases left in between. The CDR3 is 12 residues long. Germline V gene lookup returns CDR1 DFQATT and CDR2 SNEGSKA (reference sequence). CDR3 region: CSARDTSGFQFF. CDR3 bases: TGCAGTGCTAGAGATACTTCGGGTTTTCAGTTCTTC.

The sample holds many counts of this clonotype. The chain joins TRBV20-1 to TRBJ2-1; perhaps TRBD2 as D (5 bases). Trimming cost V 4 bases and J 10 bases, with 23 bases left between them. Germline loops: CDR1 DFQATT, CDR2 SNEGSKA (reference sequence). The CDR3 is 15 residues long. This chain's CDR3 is CSATLTGIRVGEQFF. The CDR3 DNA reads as TGCAGTGCTACCCTGACCGGGATCAGAGTCGGGGAGCAGTTCTTC.

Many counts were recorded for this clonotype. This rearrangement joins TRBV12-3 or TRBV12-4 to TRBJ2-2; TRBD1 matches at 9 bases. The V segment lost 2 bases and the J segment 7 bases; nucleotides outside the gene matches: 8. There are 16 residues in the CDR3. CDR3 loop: CASSLLGQGRDGELFF. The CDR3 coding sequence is TGTGCCAGCAGTTTACTTGGACAGGGGCGAGACGGGGAGCTGTTTTTT.

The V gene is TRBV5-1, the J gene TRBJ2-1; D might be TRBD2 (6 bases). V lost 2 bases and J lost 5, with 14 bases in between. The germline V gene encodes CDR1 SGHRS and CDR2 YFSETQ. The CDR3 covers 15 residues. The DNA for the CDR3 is TGCGCCAGCAGCTTAGCGGACTACACTAACAATGAGCAGTTCTTC. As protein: CASSLADYTNNEQFF.

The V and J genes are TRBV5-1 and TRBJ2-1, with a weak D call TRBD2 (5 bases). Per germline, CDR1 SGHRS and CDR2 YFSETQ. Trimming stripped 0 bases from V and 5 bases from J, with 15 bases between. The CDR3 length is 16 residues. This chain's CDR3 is CASSLAPSAGNNEQFF. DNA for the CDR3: TGCGCCAGCAGCTTGGCCCCCTCGGCCGGGAACAATGAGCAGTTCTTC. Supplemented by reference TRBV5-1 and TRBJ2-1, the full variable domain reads KAGVTQTPRYLIKTRGQQVTLSCSPISGHRSVSWYQQTPGQGLQFLFEYFSETQRNKGNFPGRFSGRQFSNSRSEMNVSTLELGDSALYLCASSLAPSAGNNEQFFGPGTRLTVL.

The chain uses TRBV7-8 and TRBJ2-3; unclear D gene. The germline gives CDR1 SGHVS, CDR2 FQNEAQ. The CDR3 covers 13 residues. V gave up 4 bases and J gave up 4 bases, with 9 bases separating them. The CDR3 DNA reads TGTGCCAGCAGCTCAAGGAGTCCAGATACGCAGTATTTT. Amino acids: CASSSRSPDTQYF.

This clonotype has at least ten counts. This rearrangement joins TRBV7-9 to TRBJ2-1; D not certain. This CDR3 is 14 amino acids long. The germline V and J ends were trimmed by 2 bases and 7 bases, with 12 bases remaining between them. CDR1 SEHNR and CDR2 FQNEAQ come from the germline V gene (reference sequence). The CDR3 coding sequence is TGTGCCAGCAGCTTACTATCCTTAGCAAATGAGCAGTTCTTC. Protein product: CASSLLSLANEQFF.

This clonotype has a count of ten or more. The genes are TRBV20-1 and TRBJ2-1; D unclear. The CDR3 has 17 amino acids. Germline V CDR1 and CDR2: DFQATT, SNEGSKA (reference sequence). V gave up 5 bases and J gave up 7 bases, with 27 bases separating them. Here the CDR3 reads CSASSPKKASIFNEQFF. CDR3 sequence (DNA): TGCAGTGCTTCCAGCCCCAAGAAGGCTAGTATCTTTAATGAGCAGTTCTTC.

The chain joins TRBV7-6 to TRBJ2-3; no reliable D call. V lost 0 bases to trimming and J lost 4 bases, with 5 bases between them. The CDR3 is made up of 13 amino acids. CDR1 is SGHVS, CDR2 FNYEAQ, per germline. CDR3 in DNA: TGTGCCAGCAGCTTAGCCCTAGCAGATACGCAGTATTTT. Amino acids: CASSLALADTQYF. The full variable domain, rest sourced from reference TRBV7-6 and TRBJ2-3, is GAGVSQSPRYKVTKRGQDVALRCDPISGHVSLYWYRQALGQGPEFLTYFNYEAQQDKSGLPNDRFSAERPEGSISTLTIQRTEQRDSAMYRCASSLALADTQYFGPGTRLTVL.

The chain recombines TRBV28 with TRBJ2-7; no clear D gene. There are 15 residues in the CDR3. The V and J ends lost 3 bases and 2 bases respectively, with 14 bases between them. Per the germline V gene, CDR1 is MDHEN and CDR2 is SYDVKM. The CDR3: CASSLSQAVTYEQYF. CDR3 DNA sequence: TGTGCCAGCAGTTTGTCCCAGGCCGTAACCTACGAGCAGTACTTC.